The source of this TCR beta chain is a study of technical replicates of blood from a handful of donors. This clone was counted a single time. Germline V gives CDR1 SGHNT, CDR2 YYREEE (reference sequence). The CDR3 totals 18 residues. Trimming removed 4 bases from V and 4 bases from J; junction bases left unmatched: 9. The table came from immunoSEQ multiplex PCR; TCRdb's copy has only in-frame clones and leaves some out. The repertoire consists of 74,000 or so clones, with just over 90% occurring once and the leading ten covering 0.27%. The material sequenced was T cells isolated from PBMCs. The chain recombines TRBV5-4 with TRBJ2-2; 14 nucleotides align to TRBD2. This sequence was found in a human donor in good health. In DNA form, the CDR3 reads TGTGCCAGCAGCCCCGGACTAGCGGGGGGAACAGGCACCGGGGAGCTGTTTTTT. This sequence encodes CASSPGLAGGTGTGELFF.